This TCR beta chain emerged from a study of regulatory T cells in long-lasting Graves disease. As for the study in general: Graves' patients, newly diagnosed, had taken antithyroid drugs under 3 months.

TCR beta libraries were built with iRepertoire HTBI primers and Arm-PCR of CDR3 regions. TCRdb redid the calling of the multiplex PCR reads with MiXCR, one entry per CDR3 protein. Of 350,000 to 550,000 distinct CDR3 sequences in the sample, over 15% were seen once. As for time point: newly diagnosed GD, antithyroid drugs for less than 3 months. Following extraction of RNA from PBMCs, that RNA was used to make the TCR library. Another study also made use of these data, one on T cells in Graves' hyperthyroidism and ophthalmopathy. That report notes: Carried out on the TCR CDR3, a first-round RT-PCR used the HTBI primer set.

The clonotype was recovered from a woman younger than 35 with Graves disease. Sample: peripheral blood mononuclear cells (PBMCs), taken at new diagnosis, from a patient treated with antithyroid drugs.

CDR3 protein: CASSLHQEAFF. CDR3 bases: TGTGCCAGCAGCTTACATCAGGAAGCTTTCTTT. V gene TRBV7-2 combines with J gene TRBJ1-1; D remains ambiguous. Per the germline V gene, CDR1 is SGHTA and CDR2 is FQGNSA. Trimming cost V 2 bases and J 8 bases, with 6 bases left between them. The CDR3 consists of 11 residues. Looking up the rest from reference TRBV7-2 and TRBJ1-1 gives the full variable domain: GAGVSQSPSNKVTEKGKDVELRCDPISGHTALYWYRQSLGQGLEFLIYFQGNSAPDKSGLPSDRFSAERTGGSVSTLTIQRTQQEDSAVYLCASSLHQEAFFGQGTRLTVV.